Below, 22 T cell receptor beta chains from the same sample are listed, as sequenced in a study of control samples from healthy donors and cancer patients. Sequenced by immunoSEQ multiplex PCR; TCRdb stores in-frame clones only, minus some. Of some 130,000 clones detected, about 92% appear once; the ten largest clones hold 1.7%. The sequenced material came from PBMCs. Receptors originate from a middle-aged man with head and neck cancer.

This clone has just one count. J is TRBJ1-6 and V is TRBV6-5; D not resolved. Trimming left V 8 bases short and J 7 bases short, with 12 bases between. CDR1 is MNHEY and CDR2 is SVGAGI in the germline V gene. The CDR3 runs to 13 residues. The CDR3 reads CASQPERNSPLHF. The CDR3 coding sequence is TGTGCCAGCCAGCCGGAAAGGAATTCACCCCTCCACTTT.

This chain links TRBV7-2 with TRBJ1-6; 9 bases agree with TRBD1. The CDR3 length is 15 residues. Germline assignment: CDR1 SGHTA and CDR2 FQGNSA. The ends lost 5 bases at V and 7 bases at J; junction bases unmatched: 6. CDR3 in DNA: TGTGCCAGCAGCAAACAGGGGGCAGGCAATTCACCCCTCCACTTT. Protein: CASSKQGAGNSPLHF.

This clone was counted a single time. The V call is TRBV5-6, the J call TRBJ1-2; weak D call: TRBD1 (5 bases). This CDR3 region has 14 residues. Germline V gene data show CDR1 as SGHDT and CDR2 as YYEEEE. V was cut by 1 base and J by 4 bases, with 11 bases left in between. The DNA for the CDR3 is TGTGCCAGCAGCTTGCCAGGGAGTGGCTATGGCTACACCTTC. Its translation is CASSLPGSGYGYTF.

This rearrangement joins TRBV2 to TRBJ1-4, with 7 bases identical to TRBD1. The germline V gene encodes CDR1 SNHLY and CDR2 FYNNEI. Trimming cost V 6 bases and J 7 bases; bases outside gene matches: 11. CDR3 length: 15 residues. The chain's CDR3 is CASRVYRGMGEKLFF. CDR3 nucleotide sequence: TGTGCCAGCAGGGTCTACAGGGGAATGGGTGAAAAACTGTTTTTT. Combining the CDR3 with reference TRBV2 and TRBJ1-4 gives the whole variable domain EPEVTQTPSHQVTQMGQEVILRCVPISNHLYFYWYRQILGQKVEFLVSFYNNEISEKSEIFDDQFSVERPDGSNFTLKIRSTKLEDSAMYFCASRVYRGMGEKLFFGSGTQLSVL.

The rearrangement uses TRBV12-3 or TRBV12-4 and TRBJ2-7; 9 positions match TRBD2. J was trimmed by 4 bases and V by 8 bases; bases with no gene match: 6. The CDR3 totals 13 residues. CDR3: CASSAGGTYEQYF. Written as DNA, the CDR3 is TGTGCCAGCTCAGCGGGAGGTACTTACGAGCAGTACTTC.

This rearrangement joins TRBV12-3 or TRBV12-4 to TRBJ2-5; no firm D call. The ends were cut back, 3 bases at V and 2 bases at J, with 4 bases in the middle. The CDR3 extends over 12 amino acids. The CDR3 bases are TGTGCCAGCAGTTTCGATCAAGAGACCCAGTACTTC. Protein product: CASSFDQETQYF.

V is TRBV15 and J is TRBJ1-5; possibly TRBD1 for D (6 bases). CDR3 length: 15 residues. V gave up 0 bases and J gave up 3 bases, with 9 bases separating them. The germline gives CDR1 LNHNV, CDR2 YYDKDF (reference sequence). Here the CDR3 reads CATSRDQGTNQPQHF. As DNA, the CDR3 is TGTGCCACCAGCAGAGATCAGGGGACCAATCAGCCCCAGCATTTT.

V and J are TRBV12-3 or TRBV12-4 and TRBJ2-1; D gene uncertain. V lost 3 bases and J lost 8, with 8 bases in between. This CDR3 region has 12 residues. Here the CDR3 DNA reads TGTGCCAGCAGTTTGGGTCGCGATGAGCAGTTCTTC. Protein: CASSLGRDEQFF.

The chain recombines TRBV5-4 with TRBJ1-1, with 12 bases identical to TRBD1. CDR3 size: 19 residues. V lost 4 bases to trimming and J lost 6 bases; unmatched junction nucleotides: 19. The germline gives CDR1 SGHNT, CDR2 YYREEE (reference sequence). Written as DNA, the CDR3 is TGTGCCAGCAGCACCGGGACAGGGGGCGATCTGGTGGGGCGTCCTGAAGCTTTCTTT. Translated, it gives CASSTGTGGDLVGRPEAFF.

This chain joins TRBV6-2 or TRBV6-3 and TRBJ2-7; D is perhaps TRBD1 (6 bases). Per germline, CDR1 MNHEY and CDR2 SVGEGT. Trimming removed 5 bases from V and 3 bases from J, with 11 bases in between. The CDR3 loop spans 13 amino acids. The CDR3 sequence is CASSGTPNYEQYF. Here the CDR3 DNA reads TGTGCCAGCAGTGGGACACCGAACTACGAGCAGTACTTC.

This sequence joins TRBV6-5 and TRBJ1-1; no clear D gene. The CDR3 runs to 14 residues. V dropped 0 bases and J dropped 10 bases, with 15 bases sitting between them. Germline CDR1 reads MNHEY; CDR2 reads SVGAGI. CDR3 nucleotide sequence: TGTGCCAGCAGTTACTCGAGGTCACTCGTTGTAGCTTTCTTT. Translating it yields CASSYSRSLVVAFF.

The DNA for the CDR3 is TGTGCCAGCAGTCGACAGGGTAATGAAAAACTGTTTTTT. This gives the protein CASSRQGNEKLFF. The rearrangement uses TRBV12-3 or TRBV12-4 and TRBJ1-4, with 7 bases fitting TRBD1. CDR3 length: 13 residues. V dropped 5 bases and J dropped 4; count of bases not matched to a gene: 1.

The chain uses TRBV4-1 and TRBJ2-5; TRBD1 matches 7 bases. Germline loops: CDR1 MGHRA, CDR2 YSYEKL. V lost 2 bases and J lost 0; bases outside the gene matches: 6. This CDR3 comprises 16 residues. Here the CDR3 reads CASSQSPRGYQETQYF. CDR3 nucleotide sequence: TGCGCCAGCAGCCAATCACCCAGGGGGTACCAAGAGACCCAGTACTTC.

The V and J genes are TRBV6-5 and TRBJ2-7; D remains unclear. V lost 0 bases to trimming and J lost 6 bases, with 9 bases between them. This CDR3 has 13 residues. Germline assignment: CDR1 MNHEY and CDR2 SVGAGI. CDR3 sequence (DNA): TGTGCCAGCAGTTACTCGAATTACGTCGAGCAGTACTTC. Translating gives CASSYSNYVEQYF.

The chain recombines TRBV7-2 with TRBJ2-7; 8 bases agree with TRBD2. Germline V lookup: CDR1 SGHTA, CDR2 FQGNSA. The CDR3 extends over 15 amino acids. V lost 5 bases to trimming and J lost 4 bases; unmatched junction nucleotides: 10. This chain's CDR3 is CASSPRGAGEYEQYF. CDR3 in DNA: TGTGCCAGCAGCCCCCGAGGAGCGGGGGAGTACGAGCAGTACTTC.

The rearrangement joins TRBV6-5 to TRBJ1-5; no firm D call. V was pared by 10 bases and J by 3 bases, with 19 bases between. The CDR3 contains 15 residues. Germline V gives CDR1 MNHEY, CDR2 SVGAGI. In DNA, the CDR3 is TGTGCCACCCACCTCGGGCGGAGGAACAATCAGCCCCAGCATTTT. Encoded protein: CATHLGRRNNQPQHF.

The chain joins TRBV5-1 to TRBJ2-2; 8 bases are a match to TRBD1. The CDR3 spans 18 residues. Germline lookup yields CDR1 SGHRS and CDR2 YFSETQ. J gave up 5 bases and V 4 bases, and 16 bases lay outside the gene matches. The CDR3 nucleotides read TGCGCCAGCAGCACTTGGTCTCAGGGGGCGAATCCTACCGGGGAGCTGTTTTTT. Amino acid sequence: CASSTWSQGANPTGELFF.

This chain uses TRBV10-1 with TRBJ2-1, with 7 bases that match TRBD2. In germline, CDR1 is WNHNN, CDR2 SYGVQD (reference sequence). The CDR3 has 16 amino acids. Unmatched junction bases numbered 16, after V lost 6 bases and J lost 8 bases. As DNA, the CDR3 is TGCGCCAGCAGCCACAAGACTAGCCTCTTAGTCCATGAGCAGTTCTTC. Translation gives CASSHKTSLLVHEQFF.

This rearrangement joins TRBV9 to TRBJ2-3, with no clear D. Trimming stripped 2 bases from V and 7 bases from J, with 14 bases between. CDR1 SGDLS and CDR2 YYNGEE come from the germline V gene. CDR3 length: 14 amino acids. DNA of the CDR3: TGTGCCAGCAGCGTCGACCTTACTATGTATACGCAGTATTTT. Its translation is CASSVDLTMYTQYF.

This chain joins TRBV2 and TRBJ2-7; TRBD1 aligns across 9 bases. After removal of 1 base from V and 3 bases from J, the junction contained 4 bases not matched to a gene. The germline gives CDR1 SNHLY, CDR2 FYNNEI. The CDR3 length is 15 residues. The CDR3 region is CASSEGTGAGYEQYF. The CDR3 DNA sequence: TGTGCCAGCAGTGAAGGGACAGGGGCGGGCTACGAGCAGTACTTC.

The chain links TRBV7-6 to TRBJ1-5, with D perhaps TRBD1 (5 bases). Germline V gene sequence: CDR1 SGHVS, CDR2 FNYEAQ. The CDR3 is 15 amino acids. V was trimmed by 5 bases and J by 6 bases, leaving 17 bases between them. The CDR3 is CASSPRGRVPQPQHF. DNA of the CDR3: TGTGCCAGCAGCCCACGGGGACGGGTCCCTCAGCCCCAGCATTTT.

The gene calls are TRBV29-1 and TRBJ2-5, with D unresolved. In germline, CDR1 is SQVTM, CDR2 ANQGSEA. This CDR3 is 13 amino acids long. Trimming stripped 4 bases from V and 4 bases from J, with 13 bases between. The CDR3 sequence: CSVARSSPETQYF. The CDR3 DNA is TGCAGCGTTGCACGGAGCTCCCCAGAGACCCAGTACTTC.